This T cell receptor beta chain is from a study of T cell responses to AZD1222 COVID-19 vaccine. Turning to the study itself: Whether given at about 4 or about 12 weeks, second doses were pooled.

From germline, CDR1 is LNHDA and CDR2 SQIVND (reference sequence). Trimming pared 9 bases from V and 0 bases from J, leaving 15 bases between. This CDR3 spans 14 amino acids. Study-wide findings and caveats: White British people made up most donors, females outnumbered males, and clonal diversity was possibly underestimated.

Only in-frame clones appear in the TCRdb table, and some are missing; sequencing was by immunoSEQ multiplex PCR. The table lists 100,000 to 150,000 clones, approximately 90% of them singletons. About this clone: What it binds is unknown.

The chain couples TRBV19 to TRBJ2-7, with a tentative D call TRBD1 (5 bases). The material sequenced was peripheral blood, taken on day 0 of AZD1222 vaccination. The receptor comes from an adult in good health. The CDR3 DNA sequence: TGTGCCAGCAGACAAAAACAGGTCTCCTACGAGCAGTACTTC. Protein: CASRQKQVSYEQYF.